This record looks at one TCR beta chain sequence and its context. The antigen is not known. The junction does not match germline at one end; this may be a read error. Three rounds of nested PCR, following a modified ARM-PCR protocol, produced the TCRbeta library. TCRdb processed the multiplex PCR reads anew with MiXCR; each CDR3 protein has one entry. The data show some 90,000 distinct CDR3 sequences, around 59% seen once. This entry comes from a study of tumor and adjacent non-tumor tissue in lung cancer. Study information: Patients comprised about a dozen adenocarcinoma, a couple of squamous cell carcinoma and 1 small cell lung cancer. Around 4 million productive TCRbeta reads were obtained per sample on average. Study-wide findings and caveats: Normal lung showed higher cumulative top 100 clone frequency than tumor.

This sample's RNA came from whole unsorted tissue. Chemotherapy-naive patients with new lung cancer underwent thoracic surgery in China, August–November 2014. The clonotype comes from a man between 65 and 85 years old with non-small cell lung cancer. Sequencing was done on a sample of lung tumor tissue.

The CDR3 nucleotides are TGTGGCAGCAGCTTAGGTAGGGGCAGGATCGGGGAGCTGTTTTTT. This translates into CGSSLGRGRIGELFF. The chain has TRBV11-2 and TRBJ2-2; possible D gene TRBD1, 5 bases. CDR3 length equals 15 residues. CDR1 is SGHAT, CDR2 FQNNGV, per germline.